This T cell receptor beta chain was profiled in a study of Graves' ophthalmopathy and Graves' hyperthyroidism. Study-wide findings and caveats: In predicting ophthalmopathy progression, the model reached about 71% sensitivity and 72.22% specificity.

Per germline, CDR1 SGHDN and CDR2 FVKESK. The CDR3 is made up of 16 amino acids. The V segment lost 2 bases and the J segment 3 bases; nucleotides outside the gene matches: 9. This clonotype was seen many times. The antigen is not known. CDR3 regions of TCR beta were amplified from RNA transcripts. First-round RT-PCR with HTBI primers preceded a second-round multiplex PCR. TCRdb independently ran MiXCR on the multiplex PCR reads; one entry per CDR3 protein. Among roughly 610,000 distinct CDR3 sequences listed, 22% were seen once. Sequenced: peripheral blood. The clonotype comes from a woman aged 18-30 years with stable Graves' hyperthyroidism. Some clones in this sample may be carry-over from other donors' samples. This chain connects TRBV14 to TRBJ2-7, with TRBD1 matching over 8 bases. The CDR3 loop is CASSQKPGQANYEQYF. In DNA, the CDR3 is TGTGCCAGCAGCCAAAAACCGGGACAGGCGAACTACGAGCAGTACTTC.